Below, 27 T cell receptor beta chains from the same sample are listed, as sequenced in a study of T cells in Graves' hyperthyroidism and ophthalmopathy. Using RNA transcripts as the source, TCR beta CDR3 regions were amplified. The study used the HTBI primer set for a first-round RT-PCR of the TCR CDR3. Via MiXCR, TCRdb re-called the multiplex PCR reads, giving one row per CDR3 protein. Of 800,000 or so distinct CDR3 sequences in the sample, about two fifths were seen once. The sample comprised blood. All receptors come from a man aged 18 to 29 with Graves' hyperthyroidism.

This chain uses TRBV29-1 with TRBJ2-7; D is possibly TRBD2 (5 bases). V was clipped by 8 bases and J by 0 bases, with 14 bases between them. The CDR3 is 13 residues long. Germline V lookup: CDR1 SQVTM, CDR2 ANQGSEA. The CDR3 spells CSSNSGSSYEQYF. The DNA for the CDR3 is TGCAGCAGCAACTCGGGGAGCTCCTACGAGCAGTACTTC.

This clonotype appeared many times. The chain uses TRBV10-3 and TRBJ2-5, with TRBD2 identical over 9 bases. Germline V gene lookup returns CDR1 ENHRY and CDR2 SYGVKD. The CDR3 covers 14 residues. Trimming at V came to 7 bases and at J to 2 bases, leaving 5 bases not matched to a gene. CDR3 loop: CAINSGGPQETQYF. The CDR3 coding sequence is TGTGCCATCAACAGCGGGGGGCCACAAGAGACCCAGTACTTC.

V usage is TRBV15 and J usage is TRBJ1-5; D is perhaps TRBD1 (5 bases). This CDR3 region has 16 residues. The V end was cut by 3 bases, the J end by 4 bases, with 16 bases between. Germline CDR1 reads LNHNV; CDR2 reads YYDKDF (reference sequence). The CDR3 sequence is CATSSQMAGGNQPQHF. The CDR3 DNA is TGTGCCACCAGCAGCCAAATGGCGGGGGGTAATCAGCCCCAGCATTTT.

This clonotype was detected only a few times. The chain employs TRBV9 and TRBJ2-6; D not resolved. Per germline, CDR1 SGDLS and CDR2 YYNGEE. Trimming removed 4 bases from V and 9 bases from J, with 17 bases in between. The CDR3 is made up of 15 amino acids. For the CDR3, the DNA is TGTGCCAGCAGCCAAGAGACTGGGTACGACAACGTCCTGACTTTC. It yields the protein CASSQETGYDNVLTF.

The table lists this clonotype with a count of one. This may be a read error, as it is one base from a much larger clone. The CDR3 loop reads CATGAPGQPRHF. DNA of the CDR3: TGTGCCACCGGCGCCCCCGGTCAGCCCCGGCATTTT. This chain joins TRBV10-3 and TRBJ1-5; D unclear. The CDR3 is 12 amino acids. From germline, CDR1 is ENHRY and CDR2 SYGVKD.

The rearrangement uses TRBV7-2 and TRBJ2-7, with 10 positions matching TRBD1. The V gene's germline CDR1 is SGHTA and CDR2 FQGNSA. V was pared by 5 bases and J by 2 bases, with 6 bases of the junction left unmatched. CDR3 length: 15 residues. CDR3 nucleotide sequence: TGTGCCAGCAGCGTTGTGGGACAGGGGACCTACGAGCAGTACTTC. Residues: CASSVVGQGTYEQYF.

This clonotype was seen a handful of times. The chain couples TRBV20-1 to TRBJ2-2; 11 positions agree with TRBD1. The J segment lost 5 bases and the V segment lost 3 bases, leaving 2 bases of the junction unmatched. Per the germline V gene, CDR1 is DFQATT and CDR2 is SNEGSKA (reference sequence). The CDR3 is made up of 14 amino acids. The CDR3 coding sequence is TGCAGTGCTAGTGGGACAGGGGGTACCGGGGAGCTGTTTTTT. Residues: CSASGTGGTGELFF.

This clonotype was recorded once. V gene TRBV2 combines with J gene TRBJ1-1; D remains ambiguous. Germline V gene sequence: CDR1 SNHLY, CDR2 FYNNEI. V lost 11 bases and J lost 8, with 18 bases in between. The CDR3 is made up of 12 amino acids. This CDR3 is CAPREHAAEAFF. CDR3 bases: TGTGCCCCCCGGGAACATGCCGCAGAAGCTTTCTTT.

The J gene is TRBJ2-2, the V gene TRBV7-9; the D gene is possibly TRBD2 (6 bases). The CDR3 has 13 residues. V lost 11 bases to trimming and J lost 0 bases, with 10 bases between them. Germline V CDR1 and CDR2: SEHNR, FQNEAQ (reference sequence). The CDR3 DNA reads TGTGCCGGACGCGGGGCGAACACCGGGGAGCTGTTTTTT. Translated: CAGRGANTGELFF. The variable domain in full, completed from reference TRBV7-9 and TRBJ2-2, reads DTGVSQNPRHKITKRGQNVTFRCDPISEHNRLYWYRQTLGQGPEFLTYFQNEAQLEKSRLLSDRFSAERPKGSFSTLEIQRTEQGDSAMYLCAGRGANTGELFFGEGSRLTVL.

This clonotype was seen ten or more times. V and J are TRBV7-8 and TRBJ1-6; D perhaps matches TRBD1 (5 bases). CDR1 and CDR2 (germline): SGHVS, FQNEAQ. Trimming cost V 4 bases and J 7 bases, with 14 bases left between them. This CDR3 has 15 residues. The CDR3 here is CASSSGAGMNSPLHF. The DNA for the CDR3 is TGTGCCAGCAGCTCCGGGGCAGGGATGAATTCACCCCTCCACTTT.

The chain joins TRBV20-1 to TRBJ2-5; D assignment may be TRBD1 or TRBD2 (5 bases each). The V end lost 3 bases, the J end lost 5 bases, and 13 bases lay between the germline ends. Per germline, CDR1 DFQATT and CDR2 SNEGSKA (reference sequence). This CDR3 is built from 13 residues. CDR3 region: CSASTGPGETQYF. CDR3 nucleotides: TGCAGTGCTAGTACGGGGCCCGGGGAGACCCAGTACTTC.

This chain joins TRBV5-1 and TRBJ2-7, with unresolved D. The CDR3 is 13 amino acids. CDR1 is SGHRS, CDR2 YFSETQ, per germline. V gave up 0 bases and J gave up 6 bases, with 10 bases separating them. The CDR3 loop reads CASSLGPETEQYF. CDR3 nucleotides: TGCGCCAGCAGCTTGGGGCCCGAAACCGAGCAGTACTTC.

The rearrangement uses TRBV29-1 and TRBJ1-2, with D perhaps matching TRBD1 (5 bases). This CDR3 is 13 amino acids long. CDR1 and CDR2 (germline): SQVTM, ANQGSEA. V shed 1 base and J shed 8 bases, with 14 bases lying between them. The chain's CDR3 is CSVEGSGGEGYTF. In DNA, the CDR3 is TGCAGCGTTGAAGGTTCGGGGGGTGAAGGCTACACCTTC.

This clonotype has a count of ten or more. This chain connects TRBV7-8 to TRBJ1-6, with D unresolved. Germline values: CDR1 SGHVS, CDR2 FQNEAQ. This CDR3 contains 14 residues. Trimming cost V 5 bases and J 6 bases, with 11 bases left between them. The chain's CDR3 is CASSLGSTNSPLHF. DNA for the CDR3: TGTGCCAGCAGCCTCGGGTCGACTAATTCACCCCTCCACTTT.

Turning to this clonotype: A much bigger clone sits one base away, suggesting this may be a read error. CDR3 loop: CASNGERRAEAFF. DNA of the CDR3: TGTGCCAGCAACGGCGAAAGGAGGGCTGAAGCTTTCTTT. The rearrangement joins TRBV2 to TRBJ1-1; D remains unclear. Germline V gene sequence: CDR1 SNHLY, CDR2 FYNNEI. This CDR3 spans 13 amino acids. V was clipped by 7 bases and J by 6 bases, with 15 bases between them.

The chain links TRBV7-2 to TRBJ2-5; 7 nucleotides line up with TRBD2. The CDR3 length is 16 residues. V lost 1 base to trimming and J lost 9 bases; unmatched junction nucleotides: 14. Per germline, CDR1 SGHTA and CDR2 FQGNSA. CDR3 amino acids: CASSLVGAGSNQPQYF. The CDR3 coding sequence is TGTGCCAGCAGCTTAGTGGGAGCGGGGAGCAATCAGCCCCAGTACTTC.

The chain carries TRBV12-3 or TRBV12-4 and TRBJ1-5; tentatively, D is TRBD1 (6 bases). This CDR3 has 13 residues. Trimming left V 4 bases short and J 7 bases short, with 11 bases between. The CDR3 spells CASSSHRDQPQHF. DNA for the CDR3: TGTGCCAGCAGTTCCCACAGGGACCAGCCCCAGCATTTT.

The V call is TRBV2, the J call TRBJ1-2; no definite D call. The CDR3 is 12 amino acids. Trimming stripped 3 bases from V and 4 bases from J, with 6 bases between. CDR1 SNHLY and CDR2 FYNNEI come from the germline V gene. CDR3 sequence (DNA): TGTGCCAGCAGTGAGGTGGGCTATGGCTACACCTTC. Translation gives CASSEVGYGYTF.

This chain joins TRBV29-1 and TRBJ1-2; 9 bases match TRBD1. Germline V gene data show CDR1 as SQVTM and CDR2 as ANQGSEA. CDR3 length: 13 residues. The junction had 3 bases not matched to a gene; V was cut back by 3 bases and J by 4 bases. CDR3 in amino acids: CSVDETGGYGYTF. Here the CDR3 DNA reads TGCAGCGTTGACGAGACAGGGGGCTATGGCTACACCTTC.

The chain links TRBV15 to TRBJ2-5, with 10 bases fitting TRBD2. CDR1 is LNHNV and CDR2 is YYDKDF in the germline V gene (reference sequence). V was clipped by 3 bases and J by 7 bases; unmatched bases: 11. The length of the CDR3 is 16 residues. CDR3 bases: TGTGCCACCAGCAGCCTGGCTAGCGGGGGCCTAGGGACCCAGTACTTC. Its translation is CATSSLASGGLGTQYF. The full variable domain, completed using reference TRBV15 and TRBJ2-5, is DAMVIQNPRYQVTQFGKPVTLSCSQTLNHNVMYWYQQKSSQAPKLLFHYYDKDFNNEADTPDNFQSRRPNTSFCFLDIRSPGLGDTAMYLCATSSLASGGLGTQYFGPGTRLLVL.

V gene TRBV29-1 combines with J gene TRBJ2-7; TRBD1 matches at 10 bases. V shed 6 bases, J shed 5 bases, and the junction held 10 bases outside the gene matches. Per germline, CDR1 SQVTM and CDR2 ANQGSEA. This CDR3 is 14 amino acids long. CDR3 region: CSVSGTGDRDEQYF. CDR3 nucleotide sequence: TGCAGCGTCTCCGGGACAGGGGATCGAGACGAGCAGTACTTC.

V gene TRBV12-3 or TRBV12-4 combines with J gene TRBJ2-7; TRBD1 aligns across 8 bases. The junction had 7 bases not matched to a gene; V was cut back by 6 bases and J by 3 bases. CDR3 length: 14 residues. Written as DNA, the CDR3 is TGTGCCAGCAGACCGGGACAGGACGACTACGAGCAGTACTTC. This codes for CASRPGQDDYEQYF.

This clonotype was counted between two and nine times. The V and J genes are TRBV12-3 or TRBV12-4 and TRBJ1-2, with 8 bases matching TRBD1. V trimming: 0 bases; J trimming: 4 bases; junction bases outside the gene matches: 4. This CDR3 is built from 15 residues. The CDR3 protein is CASSLAADRAYGYTF. CDR3 nucleotide sequence: TGTGCCAGCAGTTTAGCCGCGGACAGGGCCTATGGCTACACCTTC.

The chain employs TRBV6-5 and TRBJ2-5; no firm D call. Deletions cut 2 bases from V and 4 bases from J, with 20 bases between. Germline CDR1 and CDR2: MNHEY and SVGAGI. This CDR3 has 17 residues. The CDR3 reads CASSYASTPVRPETQYF. DNA of the CDR3: TGTGCCAGCAGTTACGCTAGTACCCCCGTCCGGCCAGAGACCCAGTACTTC.

This clonotype was observed a handful of times. The V and J genes are TRBV2 and TRBJ2-5; unclear D gene. Trimming took off 11 bases at V and 5 bases at J, with 21 bases between the two ends. The CDR3 spans 14 residues. The germline gives CDR1 SNHLY, CDR2 FYNNEI. CDR3 loop: CASVTGDRWETQYF. CDR3 DNA: TGTGCCTCTGTTACTGGCGACCGGTGGGAGACCCAGTACTTC.

The chain links TRBV20-1 to TRBJ2-5; D is uncertain. The J call could be wrong; TRBJ2-1 is a better fit for the DNA end. Germline V gene sequence: CDR1 DFQATT, CDR2 SNEGSKA (reference sequence). The length of the CDR3 is 13 residues. In DNA form, the CDR3 reads TGCAGTGCTAGAGTTCAGCTATTCAATGAGCAGTTCTTC. It specifies CSARVQLFNEQFF.

The chain uses TRBV2 and TRBJ2-2; D is possibly TRBD1 (6 bases). The germline V gene encodes CDR1 SNHLY and CDR2 FYNNEI. The CDR3 runs 14 residues. V lost 4 bases and J lost 6, with 12 bases in between. CDR3 coding DNA: TGTGCCAGCAGTGGGGCGACAGGTCCCGGGGAGCTGTTTTTT. This translates into CASSGATGPGELFF.